Shown below are 5 T cell receptor beta chains from a single sample sequenced in a study of cytomegalovirus exposure and HLA in healthy donors. Both 60 Vbeta primers and 13 Jbeta primers went into the PCR. Produced via immunoSEQ multiplex PCR; TCRdb's table is partial and in-frame only. Of 75,000 to 80,000 clones in the sample, over 60% were seen once. The specimen was PBMCs. These receptor sequences come from a male donor in good health and CMV-seropositive.

The chain combines TRBV11-1 with TRBJ1-1, with a weak D call TRBD1 (5 bases). V was shortened by 6 bases and J by 4 bases, with 15 bases between the two germline ends. This CDR3 region has 14 residues. CDR1 and CDR2 from the germline V gene are SGHAT and FQDESV (reference sequence). The CDR3 loop reads CASRPEGRVTEAFF. The CDR3 region has the DNA TGTGCCAGCAGACCCGAGGGGAGGGTCACTGAAGCTTTCTTT.

The rearrangement joins TRBV7-2 to TRBJ2-1; 8 nucleotides align to TRBD2. J lost 4 bases, V lost 0 bases, and 11 bases had no gene match. This CDR3 spans 18 amino acids. Per germline, CDR1 SGHTA and CDR2 FQGNSA. The CDR3 loop reads CASSLARAGGSHYNEQFF. The CDR3 DNA reads TGTGCCAGCAGCTTAGCGCGGGCGGGGGGTTCCCATTACAATGAGCAGTTCTTC.

The chain carries TRBV7-9 and TRBJ2-3, with 8 bases lining up with TRBD2. CDR3 length: 17 amino acids. Losses at the gene ends were 7 bases for V and 3 bases for J; bases not matched to a gene: 15. Germline CDR1 and CDR2: SEHNR and FQNEAQ (reference sequence). The CDR3, as DNA: TGTGCCAGCACCACGCGTTTCGGGGGGGGATTGACAGATACGCAGTATTTT. Residues: CASTTRFGGGLTDTQYF.

This sequence joins TRBV28 and TRBJ1-5, with D perhaps matching TRBD1 (6 bases). Germline V gene sequence: CDR1 MDHEN, CDR2 SYDVKM. CDR3 length: 15 residues. V lost 7 bases and J 0 bases, leaving 13 bases between the germline ends. CDR3 amino acids: CASNIQGYSNQPQHF. The CDR3 DNA follows: TGTGCCAGCAATATACAGGGTTATAGCAATCAGCCCCAGCATTTT.

The rearrangement links TRBV7-9 to TRBJ2-3; D may be TRBD2 (6 bases). Germline V CDR1 and CDR2: SEHNR, FQNEAQ (reference sequence). V gave up 5 bases and J gave up 0 bases, with 15 bases separating them. This CDR3 region has 16 residues. CDR3: CASSPRGATSTDTQYF. The CDR3 bases are TGTGCCAGCAGCCCCCGCGGGGCAACTAGCACAGATACGCAGTATTTT.